The 12 T cell receptor beta chains below come from one sample, sequenced in a study of early T cells in non-severe SARS-CoV-2 infection. Each CDR3 protein is one row after TCRdb ran MiXCR on the 5' RACE reads. Of 70,000 to 90,000 distinct CDR3 sequences listed, approximately 15% are singletons. Sequenced material: whole blood. The receptors shown here come from an adult who was a healthcare worker with PCR-confirmed SARS-CoV-2 infection or an uninfected control (not recorded which).

The CDR3 loop reads CSVAPGLAGGYEQYF. CDR3 DNA sequence: TGCAGCGTTGCCCCGGGACTAGCGGGAGGGTACGAGCAGTACTTC. This sequence joins TRBV29-1 and TRBJ2-7; 16 nucleotides line up with TRBD2. The V gene end was trimmed by 4 bases and the J gene end by 4 bases; junction bases not matched to a gene: 4. Germline V gene data show CDR1 as SQVTM and CDR2 as ANQGSEA. The CDR3 has 15 amino acids.

J is TRBJ2-7 and V is TRBV9; 8 nucleotides align to TRBD2. Germline CDR1 is SGDLS and CDR2 is YYNGEE. After removal of 3 bases from V and 5 bases from J, the junction contained 4 bases not matched to a gene. This CDR3 is built from 13 residues. CDR3 protein: CASSGIAGNEQYF. CDR3 nucleotides: TGTGCCAGCAGCGGAATAGCGGGAAACGAGCAGTACTTC.

This clonotype was detected ten times or more. V is TRBV7-9 and J is TRBJ2-3; the D gene is possibly TRBD2 (5 bases). The CDR3 is made up of 16 amino acids. Germline CDR1 and CDR2: SEHNR and FQNEAQ (reference sequence). Trimming took 5 bases from V and 1 from J, leaving 16 bases between them. The CDR3, as DNA: TGTGCCAGCAGCGAATGCTCGGAGGTGTGCACAGATACGCAGTATTTT. Protein sequence: CASSECSEVCTDTQYF.

The rearrangement links TRBV5-1 to TRBJ1-4; D is uncertain. Per germline, CDR1 SGHRS and CDR2 YFSETQ. The CDR3 sequence is 14 residues long. Trimming took off 0 bases at V and 8 bases at J, with 11 bases between the two ends. Here the CDR3 reads CASSLAFDREKLFF. The DNA for the CDR3 is TGCGCCAGCAGCTTGGCCTTCGATCGCGAAAAACTGTTTTTT.

The chain recombines TRBV7-9 with TRBJ2-3, with no clear D. The CDR3 runs 13 residues. Per germline, CDR1 SEHNR and CDR2 FQNEAQ (reference sequence). Trimming cost V 4 bases and J 1 base, with 6 bases left between them. CDR3 region: CASSSWGTDTQYF. For the CDR3, the DNA is TGTGCCAGCAGCTCATGGGGCACAGATACGCAGTATTTT.

This clonotype was counted a few times. The rearrangement links TRBV11-3 to TRBJ2-5, with D possibly matching TRBD1 (5 bases). Between the trimmed V and J ends, which lost 6 bases and 5 bases, there was a span of 13 bases. The CDR3 is 13 amino acids. Germline-derived CDR1 and CDR2 are SGHNT and YENEEA. CDR3 region: CASSSDSQETQYF. The CDR3, as DNA: TGTGCCAGCAGTTCTGACAGCCAGGAGACCCAGTACTTC.

The V gene is TRBV7-2, the J gene TRBJ1-2; D is uncertain. The CDR3 spans 15 residues. Trimming pared 5 bases from V and 0 bases from J, leaving 13 bases between. Per the germline V gene, CDR1 is SGHTA and CDR2 is FQGNSA. CDR3 sequence (DNA): TGTGCCAGCAGCCTGGACGACCACCCTAACTATGGCTACACCTTC. Its protein product is CASSLDDHPNYGYTF. The full variable domain, its missing parts supplied by reference TRBV7-2 and TRBJ1-2, is GAGVSQSPSNKVTEKGKDVELRCDPISGHTALYWYRQSLGQGLEFLIYFQGNSAPDKSGLPSDRFSAERTGGSVSTLTIQRTQQEDSAVYLCASSLDDHPNYGYTFGSGTRLTVV.

There are many counts of this clonotype. The chain couples TRBV5-6 to TRBJ1-1; D ambiguous. The germline V gene encodes CDR1 SGHDT and CDR2 YYEEEE. The CDR3 runs to 14 residues. V dropped 3 bases and J dropped 3 bases, with 12 bases sitting between them. CDR3 sequence reads: CASSSRRRDTEAFF. The DNA for the CDR3 is TGTGCCAGCAGCTCAAGAAGACGGGACACTGAAGCTTTCTTT.

In its sample, this clonotype was seen many times. The chain is built from TRBV13 and TRBJ2-5; D is uncertain. Trimming left V 3 bases short and J 3 bases short, with 8 bases between. From germline, CDR1 is PRHDT and CDR2 FYEKMQ (reference sequence). The CDR3 has 13 amino acids. CDR3 nucleotides: TGTGCCAGCAGCTTCGGACGGGAAGAGACCCAGTACTTC. Translating gives CASSFGREETQYF.

V and J are TRBV18 and TRBJ2-2; no definite D call. The CDR3 sequence is 13 residues long. Deletions cut 2 bases from V and 7 bases from J, with 8 bases between. The germline V gene encodes CDR1 KGHSH and CDR2 LQKENI. The DNA for the CDR3 is TGTGCCAGCTCACCATTCCCCGTCGGGGAGCTGTTTTTT. This encodes CASSPFPVGELFF.

The chain joins TRBV9 to TRBJ1-3, with D perhaps matching TRBD1 (5 bases). The V gene's germline CDR1 is SGDLS and CDR2 YYNGEE. Trimming shortened V by 2 bases and J by 4 bases, and 19 bases separated the two germline ends. The CDR3 consists of 17 residues. The CDR3 DNA reads TGTGCCAGCAGCGTCGCTCCATCCCAGGGAAAAGGAAACACCATATATTTT. This sequence encodes CASSVAPSQGKGNTIYF.

This clonotype was seen repeatedly, ten times or more. J is TRBJ2-7 and V is TRBV15, with D perhaps TRBD1 (6 bases). The germline V gene encodes CDR1 LNHNV and CDR2 YYDKDF (reference sequence). The CDR3 covers 11 residues. V was clipped by 1 base and J by 10 bases, with 8 bases between them. The CDR3, as DNA: TGTGCCACCAGCAGAGGGACAGATCAGTACTTC. Its translation: CATSRGTDQYF.